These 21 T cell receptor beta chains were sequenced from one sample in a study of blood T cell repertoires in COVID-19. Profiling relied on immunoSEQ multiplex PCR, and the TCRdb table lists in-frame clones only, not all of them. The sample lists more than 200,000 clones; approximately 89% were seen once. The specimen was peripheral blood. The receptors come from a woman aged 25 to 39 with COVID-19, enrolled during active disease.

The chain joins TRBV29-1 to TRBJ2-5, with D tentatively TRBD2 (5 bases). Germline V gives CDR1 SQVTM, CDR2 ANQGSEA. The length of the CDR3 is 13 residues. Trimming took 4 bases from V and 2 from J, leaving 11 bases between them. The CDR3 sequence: CSVAWTQQETQYF. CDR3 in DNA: TGCAGCGTTGCTTGGACTCAACAAGAGACCCAGTACTTC.

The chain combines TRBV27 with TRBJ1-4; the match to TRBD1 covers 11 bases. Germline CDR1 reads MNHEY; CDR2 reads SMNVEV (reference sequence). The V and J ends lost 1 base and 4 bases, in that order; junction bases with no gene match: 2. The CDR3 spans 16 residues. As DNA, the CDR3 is TGTGCCAGCAGTTTATTCGGGACAGGGGGTAATGAAAAACTGTTTTTT. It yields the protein CASSLFGTGGNEKLFF. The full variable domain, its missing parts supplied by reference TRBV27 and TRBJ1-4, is EAQVTQNPRYLITVTGKKLTVTCSQNMNHEYMSWYRQDPGLGLRQIYYSMNVEVTDKGDVPEGYKVSRKEKRNFPLILESPSPNQTSLYFCASSLFGTGGNEKLFFGSGTQLSVL.

The CDR3 region is CASSEGQLASYEQYF. CDR3 coding DNA: TGTGCCAGCAGTGAAGGCCAGTTGGCCTCCTACGAGCAGTACTTC. V gene TRBV6-1 combines with J gene TRBJ2-7; no reliable D call. Trimming cost V 1 base and J 0 bases, with 10 bases left between them. Germline V gene data show CDR1 as MNHNS and CDR2 as SASEGT. The CDR3 has 15 residues.

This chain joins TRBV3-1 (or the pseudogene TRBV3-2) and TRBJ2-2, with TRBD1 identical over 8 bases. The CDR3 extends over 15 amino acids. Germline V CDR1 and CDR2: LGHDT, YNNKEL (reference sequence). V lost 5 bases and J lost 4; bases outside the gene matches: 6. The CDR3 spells CASSSPGGGTGELFF. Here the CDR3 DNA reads TGTGCCAGCAGCTCTCCAGGGGGCGGCACCGGGGAGCTGTTTTTT.

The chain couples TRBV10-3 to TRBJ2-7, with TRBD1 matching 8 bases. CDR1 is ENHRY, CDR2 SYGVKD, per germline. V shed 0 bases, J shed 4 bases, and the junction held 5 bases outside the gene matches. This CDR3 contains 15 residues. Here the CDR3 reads CAISESRTGRYEQYF. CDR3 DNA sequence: TGTGCCATCAGTGAGTCGCGGACAGGGAGATACGAGCAGTACTTC.

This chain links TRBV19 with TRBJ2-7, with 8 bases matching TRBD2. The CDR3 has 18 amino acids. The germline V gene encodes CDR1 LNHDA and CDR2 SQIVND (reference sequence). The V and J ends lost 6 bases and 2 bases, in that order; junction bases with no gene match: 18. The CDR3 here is CASSIGGATGEIAYEQYF. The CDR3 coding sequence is TGTGCCAGTAGCATCGGGGGGGCGACAGGAGAGATCGCCTACGAGCAGTACTTC. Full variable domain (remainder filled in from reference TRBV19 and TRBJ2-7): DGGITQSPKYLFRKEGQNVTLSCEQNLNHDAMYWYRQDPGQGLRLIYYSQIVNDFQKGDIAEGYSVSREKKESFPLTVTSAQKNPTAFYLCASSIGGATGEIAYEQYFGPGTRLTVT.

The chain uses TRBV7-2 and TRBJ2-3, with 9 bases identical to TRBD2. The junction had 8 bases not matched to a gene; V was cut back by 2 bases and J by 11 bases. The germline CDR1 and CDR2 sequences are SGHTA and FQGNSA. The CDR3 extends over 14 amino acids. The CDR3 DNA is TGTGCCAGCAGCTTATTTTCGCGGGAGGGCGGGCAGTATTTT. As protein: CASSLFSREGGQYF.

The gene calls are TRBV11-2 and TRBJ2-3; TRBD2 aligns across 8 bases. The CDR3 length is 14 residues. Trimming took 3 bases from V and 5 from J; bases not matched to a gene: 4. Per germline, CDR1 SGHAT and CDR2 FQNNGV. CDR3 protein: CASSFTSGGDTQYF. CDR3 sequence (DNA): TGTGCCAGCAGCTTTACTAGCGGAGGAGATACGCAGTATTTT.

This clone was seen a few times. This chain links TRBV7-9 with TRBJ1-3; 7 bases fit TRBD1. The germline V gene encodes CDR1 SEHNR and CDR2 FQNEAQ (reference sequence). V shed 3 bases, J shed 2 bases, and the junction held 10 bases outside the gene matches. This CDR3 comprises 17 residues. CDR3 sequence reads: CASSFPNSTGTGNTIYF. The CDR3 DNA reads TGTGCCAGCAGCTTTCCGAACTCGACAGGGACTGGAAACACCATATATTTT.

The CDR3 here is CASSPRTSLGTQYF. In nucleotides, the CDR3 is TGTGCCAGCAGTCCGAGGACTAGCTTGGGTACGCAGTATTTT. The chain employs TRBV2 and TRBJ2-3, with TRBD2 matching 8 bases. From germline, CDR1 is SNHLY and CDR2 FYNNEI. This CDR3 spans 14 amino acids. V shed 5 bases, J shed 8 bases, and the junction held 9 bases outside the gene matches.

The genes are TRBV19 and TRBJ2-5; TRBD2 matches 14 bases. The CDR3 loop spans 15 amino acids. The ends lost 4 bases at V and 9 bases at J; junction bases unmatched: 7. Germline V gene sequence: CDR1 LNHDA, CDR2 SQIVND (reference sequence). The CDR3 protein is CASSTGLAGGIPQYF. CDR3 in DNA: TGTGCCAGTAGTACCGGACTAGCGGGAGGAATACCCCAGTACTTC.

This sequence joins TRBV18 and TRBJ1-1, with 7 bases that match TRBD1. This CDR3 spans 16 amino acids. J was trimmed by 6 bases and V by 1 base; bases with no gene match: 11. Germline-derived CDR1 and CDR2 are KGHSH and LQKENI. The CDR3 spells CASSPRLPTGAAEAFF. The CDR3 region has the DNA TGTGCCAGCTCACCACGTCTCCCCACAGGGGCCGCTGAAGCTTTCTTT.

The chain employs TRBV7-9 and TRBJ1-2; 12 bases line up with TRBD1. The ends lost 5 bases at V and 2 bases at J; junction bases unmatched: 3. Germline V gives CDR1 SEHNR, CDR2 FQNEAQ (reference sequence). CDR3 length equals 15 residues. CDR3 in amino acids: CASSQGTGGNYGYTF. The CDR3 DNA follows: TGTGCCAGCAGCCAGGGGACAGGGGGCAACTATGGCTACACCTTC.

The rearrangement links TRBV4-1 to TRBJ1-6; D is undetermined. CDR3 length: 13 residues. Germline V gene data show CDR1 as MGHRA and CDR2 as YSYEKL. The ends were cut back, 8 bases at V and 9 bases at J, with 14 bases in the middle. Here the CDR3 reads CASLSQPGSPLHF. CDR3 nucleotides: TGCGCCAGCCTTTCCCAACCGGGTTCACCCCTCCACTTT.

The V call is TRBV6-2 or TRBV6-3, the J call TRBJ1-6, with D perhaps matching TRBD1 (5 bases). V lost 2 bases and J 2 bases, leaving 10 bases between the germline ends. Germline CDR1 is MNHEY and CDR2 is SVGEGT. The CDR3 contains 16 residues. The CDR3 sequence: CASSYLGAAYNSPLHF. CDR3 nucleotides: TGTGCCAGCAGTTACCTTGGGGCAGCCTATAATTCACCCCTCCACTTT.

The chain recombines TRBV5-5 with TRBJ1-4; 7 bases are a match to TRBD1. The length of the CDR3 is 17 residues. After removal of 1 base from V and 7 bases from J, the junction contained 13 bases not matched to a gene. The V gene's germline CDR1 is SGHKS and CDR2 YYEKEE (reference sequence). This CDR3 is CASSLTYGDSVREKLFF. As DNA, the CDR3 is TGTGCCAGCAGCTTGACTTATGGGGACAGCGTTCGTGAAAAACTGTTTTTT.

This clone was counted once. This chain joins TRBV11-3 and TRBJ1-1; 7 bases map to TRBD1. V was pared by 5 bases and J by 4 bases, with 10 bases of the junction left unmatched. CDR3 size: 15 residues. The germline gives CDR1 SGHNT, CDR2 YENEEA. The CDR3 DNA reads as TGTGCCAGCAGCCGACGACAGGGCGGAGCCACTGAAGCTTTCTTT. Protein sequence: CASSRRQGGATEAFF. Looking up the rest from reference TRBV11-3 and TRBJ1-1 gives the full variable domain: EAGVVQSPRYKIIEKKQPVAFWCNPISGHNTLYWYLQNLGQGPELLIRYENEEAVDDSQLPKDRFSAERLKGVDSTLKIQPAELGDSAVYLCASSRRQGGATEAFFGQGTRLTVV.

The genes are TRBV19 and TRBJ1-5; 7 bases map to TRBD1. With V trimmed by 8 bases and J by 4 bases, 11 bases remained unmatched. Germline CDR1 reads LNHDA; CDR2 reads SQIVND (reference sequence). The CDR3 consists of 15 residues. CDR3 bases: TGTGCCAGTCGGGAGGGCCAGGGGGGAAATCAGCCCCAGCATTTT. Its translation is CASREGQGGNQPQHF.

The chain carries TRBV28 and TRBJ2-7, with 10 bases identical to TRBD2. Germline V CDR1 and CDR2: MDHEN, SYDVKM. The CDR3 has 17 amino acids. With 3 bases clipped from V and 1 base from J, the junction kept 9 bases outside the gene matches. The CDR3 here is CASSFDRAGGPSYEQYF. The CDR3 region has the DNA TGTGCCAGCAGTTTTGACCGAGCGGGGGGGCCTTCCTACGAGCAGTACTTC.

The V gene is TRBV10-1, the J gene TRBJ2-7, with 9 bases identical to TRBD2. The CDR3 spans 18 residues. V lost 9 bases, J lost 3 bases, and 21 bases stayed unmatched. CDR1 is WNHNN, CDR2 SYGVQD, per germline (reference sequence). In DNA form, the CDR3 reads TGCGCCAGGATCCCAGCGGGAGGAACCGAATTCCCCATCTACGAGCAGTACGTC. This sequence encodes CARIPAGGTEFPIYEQYV.

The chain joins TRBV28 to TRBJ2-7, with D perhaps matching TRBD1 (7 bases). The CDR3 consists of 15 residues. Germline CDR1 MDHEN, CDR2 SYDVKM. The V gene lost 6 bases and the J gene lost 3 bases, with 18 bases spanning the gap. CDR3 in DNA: TGTGCCAGCAGCCCAGGGGGGTTCCCCATCTACGAGCAGTACTTC. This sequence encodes CASSPGGFPIYEQYF.